Listed below are T cell receptor beta chains from one sample, sequenced in a study of T-cell memory formation after mild COVID-19. In TCRdb, the 5' RACE reads were re-called with MiXCR into one record per CDR3 protein. Of 250,000 or so distinct CDR3 sequences in the sample, more than 15% were seen once. Sequencing was done on a sample of PBMCs or a T cell subset sorted from them (not recorded which). Every receptor here comes from a man aged 18 to 35 who had mild COVID-19 (a few samples of this study predate the infection). Cell type and time point are not known. CDR3s include the opening cysteine and the closing phenylalanine or tryptophan. The order of the fields is J gene, clone size, V gene, D gene, CDR3 protein, CDR3 DNA. D genes are given only for firm matches. Rows give clone size only sometimes, using once, few, many, or a class for an expanded clone.

j_gene: TRBJ2-1; abundance: few; v_gene: TRBV20-1; d_gene: -; CDR3aa: CSADYSNQVNEQFF; CDR3nt: TGCAGTGCGGATTACAGCAACCAAGTCAATGAGCAGTTCTTC
j_gene: TRBJ2-1; abundance: few; v_gene: TRBV9; d_gene: TRBD2; CDR3aa: CASSPRLAGRNEQFF; CDR3nt: TGTGCCAGCAGCCCGCGACTAGCGGGGCGTAATGAGCAGTTCTTC
j_gene: TRBJ1-1; abundance: few; v_gene: TRBV12-3/TRBV12-4; d_gene: -; CDR3aa: CASTMDRFHTEAFF; CDR3nt: TGTGCCAGCACCATGGACAGATTCCACACTGAAGCTTTCTTT
j_gene: TRBJ2-5; abundance: few; v_gene: TRBV5-1; d_gene: TRBD2; CDR3aa: CASSSAGVIQETQYF; CDR3nt: TGCGCCAGCAGCTCCGCGGGGGTAATACAAGAGACCCAGTACTTC
j_gene: TRBJ2-2; abundance: many; v_gene: TRBV4-3; d_gene: -; CDR3aa: CASSQEHYASGGELFF; CDR3nt: TGCGCCAGCAGCCAAGAACATTATGCGAGCGGCGGGGAGCTGTTTTTT
j_gene: TRBJ1-2; abundance: -; v_gene: TRBV7-2; d_gene: -; CDR3aa: CASSFAIHGYTF; CDR3nt: TGTGCCAGCAGCTTTGCCATTCATGGCTACACCTTC
j_gene: TRBJ2-5; abundance: -; v_gene: TRBV12-2; d_gene: -; CDR3aa: CASRTCSGGKCETQYF; CDR3nt: TGTGCAAGTCGCACCTGTAGCGGGGGGAAATGTGAGACCCAGTACTTC
j_gene: TRBJ2-7; abundance: few; v_gene: TRBV20-1; d_gene: -; CDR3aa: CSAARSPDSYEQYF; CDR3nt: TGCAGTGCCGCCCGGTCCCCCGACTCCTACGAGCAGTACTTC
j_gene: TRBJ2-2; abundance: -; v_gene: TRBV27; d_gene: -; CDR3aa: CASSFQATGELFF; CDR3nt: TGTGCCAGCAGTTTCCAGGCAACCGGGGAGCTGTTTTTT
j_gene: TRBJ2-1; abundance: few; v_gene: TRBV4-1; d_gene: -; CDR3aa: CASSERETFSYNEQFF; CDR3nt: TGCGCCAGCAGCGAGAGGGAGACCTTTTCCTACAATGAGCAGTTCTTC
j_gene: TRBJ1-2; abundance: -; v_gene: TRBV5-1; d_gene: -; CDR3aa: CASSLDGNLNYGYTF; CDR3nt: TGCGCCAGCAGCTTGGACGGGAACCTTAACTATGGCTACACCTTC
j_gene: TRBJ1-1; abundance: -; v_gene: TRBV5-1; d_gene: TRBD1; CDR3aa: CASSHTTRSGTGNTEAFF; CDR3nt: TGCGCCAGCAGCCACACAACTCGATCCGGGACAGGGAACACTGAAGCTTTCTTT
j_gene: TRBJ1-1; abundance: many; v_gene: TRBV7-9; d_gene: -; CDR3aa: CASSFWALNTEAFF; CDR3nt: TGTGCCAGCAGCTTTTGGGCCTTGAACACTGAAGCTTTCTTT
j_gene: TRBJ2-3; abundance: many; v_gene: TRBV11-2; d_gene: -; CDR3aa: CASSPSGYTQYF; CDR3nt: TGTGCCAGCAGCCCTAGTGGGTATACGCAGTATTTT
j_gene: TRBJ1-2; abundance: -; v_gene: TRBV28; d_gene: -; CDR3aa: CASTKQHYGYTF; CDR3nt: TGTGCCAGCACTAAACAGCATTATGGCTACACCTTC
j_gene: TRBJ2-3; abundance: few; v_gene: TRBV20-1; d_gene: -; CDR3aa: CSARDLRPKTRGLDTQYF; CDR3nt: TGCAGTGCTAGAGATCTAAGGCCGAAGACTAGAGGTTTGGATACGCAGTATTTT
j_gene: TRBJ1-1; abundance: -; v_gene: TRBV5-1; d_gene: -; CDR3aa: CASPPGVGAEAFF; CDR3nt: TGCGCCAGCCCTCCCGGGGTCGGCGCTGAAGCTTTCTTT
j_gene: TRBJ2-7; abundance: many; v_gene: TRBV5-1; d_gene: TRBD1; CDR3aa: CASSLEGQGADEQYF; CDR3nt: TGCGCCAGCAGCTTGGAGGGACAGGGGGCTGATGAGCAGTACTTC
j_gene: TRBJ2-1; abundance: -; v_gene: TRBV7-9; d_gene: TRBD2; CDR3aa: CASCDLAGYNEQFF; CDR3nt: TGTGCCAGCTGCGACCTAGCGGGGTACAATGAGCAGTTCTTC
j_gene: TRBJ2-1; abundance: -; v_gene: TRBV10-3; d_gene: -; CDR3aa: CAIKAENYNEQFF; CDR3nt: TGTGCCATCAAGGCAGAAAATTACAATGAGCAGTTCTTC
j_gene: TRBJ1-4; abundance: -; v_gene: TRBV7-9; d_gene: -; CDR3aa: CASSSAMGEKLFF; CDR3nt: TGTGCCAGCAGCTCCGCCATGGGTGAAAAACTGTTTTTT
j_gene: TRBJ1-5; abundance: -; v_gene: TRBV7-6; d_gene: -; CDR3aa: CASSLGSNQPQPF; CDR3nt: TGTGCCAGCAGCTTGGGTAGCAATCAGCCCCAGCCTTTT
j_gene: TRBJ1-5; abundance: few; v_gene: TRBV6-6; d_gene: -; CDR3aa: CASSLQDSNQPQHF; CDR3nt: TGTGCCAGCAGTTTACAGGATAGCAATCAGCCCCAGCATTTT
j_gene: TRBJ2-3; abundance: -; v_gene: TRBV5-4; d_gene: -; CDR3aa: CASSLGMQRGTDTQYF; CDR3nt: TGTGCCAGCAGCTTGGGGATGCAGCGGGGCACAGATACGCAGTATTTT
j_gene: TRBJ1-6; abundance: -; v_gene: TRBV13; d_gene: -; CDR3aa: CASSPPTGPGNSPLHF; CDR3nt: TGTGCCAGCAGCCCACCCACAGGGCCGGGAAATTCACCCCTCCACTTT
j_gene: TRBJ2-5; abundance: few; v_gene: TRBV12-3/TRBV12-4; d_gene: -; CDR3aa: CATHGTAETQYF; CDR3nt: TGTGCCACCCATGGGACGGCAGAGACCCAGTACTTC
j_gene: TRBJ2-1; abundance: -; v_gene: TRBV6-5; d_gene: TRBD2; CDR3aa: CASSYGAGVNEQFF; CDR3nt: TGTGCCAGCAGTTACGGGGCGGGGGTAAATGAGCAGTTCTTC
j_gene: TRBJ2-1; abundance: once; v_gene: TRBV7-2; d_gene: -; CDR3aa: CASSPRGNYNEQFF; CDR3nt: TGTGCCAGCAGCCCAAGGGGAAACTACAATGAGCAGTTCTTC
j_gene: TRBJ2-1; abundance: -; v_gene: TRBV4-3; d_gene: -; CDR3aa: CASSLYDEQFF; CDR3nt: TGCGCCAGCAGCCTCTATGATGAGCAGTTCTTC
j_gene: TRBJ1-4; abundance: -; v_gene: TRBV20-1; d_gene: -; CDR3aa: CSARDVGREKLFF; CDR3nt: TGCAGTGCTAGAGATGTTGGAAGAGAAAAACTGTTTTTT
j_gene: TRBJ1-2; abundance: -; v_gene: TRBV7-9; d_gene: -; CDR3aa: CASSLQQGSNGYTF; CDR3nt: TGTGCCAGCAGCTTACAACAGGGTAGTAATGGCTACACCTTC
j_gene: TRBJ2-5; abundance: few; v_gene: TRBV5-1; d_gene: -; CDR3aa: CASSFIGETQYF; CDR3nt: TGCGCCAGCAGCTTTATTGGAGAGACCCAGTACTTC
j_gene: TRBJ1-3; abundance: few; v_gene: TRBV5-4; d_gene: -; CDR3aa: CASSSRLGTIYF; CDR3nt: TGTGCCAGCAGCTCGAGACTGGGCACCATATATTTT
j_gene: TRBJ1-3; abundance: few; v_gene: TRBV3-1; d_gene: -; CDR3aa: CASSQTPSGNTIYF; CDR3nt: TGTGCCAGCAGCCAGACACCTTCTGGAAACACCATATATTTT
j_gene: TRBJ1-6; abundance: -; v_gene: TRBV18; d_gene: TRBD1; CDR3aa: CASSQGTGGAGSPLHF; CDR3nt: TGTGCCAGCTCACAAGGGACAGGGGGCGCAGGTTCACCCCTCCACTTT
j_gene: TRBJ2-1; abundance: -; v_gene: TRBV30; d_gene: -; CDR3aa: CAWSPDHRYNEQFF; CDR3nt: TGTGCCTGGAGTCCGGACCACCGTTACAATGAGCAGTTCTTC
j_gene: TRBJ2-7; abundance: -; v_gene: TRBV10-2; d_gene: TRBD1; CDR3aa: CASSLDREYEQYF; CDR3nt: TGCGCCAGCAGCTTAGACAGGGAGTACGAGCAGTACTTC
j_gene: TRBJ1-3; abundance: -; v_gene: TRBV9; d_gene: -; CDR3aa: CASSWGAGNTIYF; CDR3nt: TGTGCCAGCAGTTGGGGCGCTGGAAACACCATATATTTT
j_gene: TRBJ1-1; abundance: -; v_gene: TRBV5-1; d_gene: -; CDR3aa: CASSGGPGGGTEAFF; CDR3nt: TGCGCCAGCAGCGGGGGCCCCGGAGGAGGCACTGAAGCTTTCTTT
j_gene: TRBJ2-1; abundance: -; v_gene: TRBV6-5; d_gene: TRBD2; CDR3aa: CATNSGGASEQFF; CDR3nt: TGTGCCACCAATAGCGGGGGGGCGAGTGAGCAGTTCTTC
j_gene: TRBJ1-2; abundance: -; v_gene: TRBV5-1; d_gene: -; CDR3aa: CASSLGVGGVYGYTF; CDR3nt: TGCGCCAGCAGCTTGGGGGTCGGGGGAGTCTATGGCTACACCTTC
j_gene: TRBJ2-3; abundance: -; v_gene: TRBV29-1; d_gene: -; CDR3aa: CSVEVTTYTQYF; CDR3nt: TGCAGCGTTGAAGTCACGACTTATACGCAGTATTTT
j_gene: TRBJ2-2; abundance: -; v_gene: TRBV3-1; d_gene: TRBD2; CDR3aa: CASSQRPGTSGGGTGELIF; CDR3nt: TGTGCCAGCAGCCAGCGACCCGGGACTAGCGGGGGTGGCACCGGGGAGCTGATTTTT
j_gene: TRBJ1-6; abundance: few; v_gene: TRBV7-9; d_gene: -; CDR3aa: CASSWEDTNSPLHF; CDR3nt: TGTGCCAGCAGCTGGGAGGACACTAATTCACCCCTCCACTTT
j_gene: TRBJ2-1; abundance: many; v_gene: TRBV7-2; d_gene: TRBD2; CDR3aa: CASSLGGGWLNEQFF; CDR3nt: TGTGCCAGCAGCTTAGGCGGGGGGTGGTTAAATGAGCAGTTCTTC
j_gene: TRBJ1-2; abundance: few; v_gene: TRBV5-4; d_gene: TRBD1; CDR3aa: CASSRDRGDYGYTF; CDR3nt: TGTGCCAGCAGCCGGGACAGGGGGGACTATGGCTACACCTTC
j_gene: TRBJ2-6; abundance: many; v_gene: TRBV20-1; d_gene: -; CDR3aa: CSARVGRASSGANVLTF; CDR3nt: TGCAGTGCTAGAGTGGGGCGGGCCAGCTCTGGGGCCAACGTCCTGACTTTC
j_gene: TRBJ2-3; abundance: -; v_gene: TRBV7-9; d_gene: TRBD2; CDR3aa: CASSSDGGGYTDTQYF; CDR3nt: TGTGCCAGCAGCTCAGATGGCGGGGGGTACACAGATACGCAGTATTTT
j_gene: TRBJ2-7; abundance: many; v_gene: TRBV29-1; d_gene: TRBD2; CDR3aa: CSVGDYYEQYF; CDR3nt: TGCAGCGTTGGGGACTACTACGAGCAGTACTTC
j_gene: TRBJ2-5; abundance: -; v_gene: TRBV19; d_gene: -; CDR3aa: CASSMLGTQYF; CDR3nt: TGTGCCAGTAGTATGCTGGGAACCCAGTACTTC